This is a list of T cell receptor beta chains from one sample in a study of human T cells and chemical hapten exposure. TCRdb re-derived calls from the RACE reads in MiXCR, one entry per CDR3 protein. The table has about 90,000 distinct CDR3 sequences, over 9.5% seen once. This material consisted of whole blood, taken in connection with sensitization to the hapten diphenylcyclopropenone (DPC). These receptors were obtained from a man aged 35-49 years with alopecia areata. Some clones in this sample may be carry-over from other donors' samples. CDR3s include the opening cysteine and the closing phenylalanine or tryptophan. Some rows have no size entry. The others give once, few or many, or a class for an expanded clone.

J gene	clone size	V gene	CDR3 protein
TRBJ2-3	many	TRBV20-1	CSAELAGGADTQYF
TRBJ2-3	many	TRBV12-3/TRBV12-4	CASSLLGASTDTQYF
TRBJ2-1	NA	TRBV7-9	CASSLEGEQFF
TRBJ1-2	few	TRBV19	CASSLGWELNYGYTF
TRBJ2-1	few	TRBV6-5	CASSYSFLAHQFF
TRBJ2-5	NA	TRBV5-1	CASSLDGTDQETQYF
TRBJ2-5	NA	TRBV11-2	CASSHLQETQYF
TRBJ2-3	NA	TRBV29-1	CSGGTSGATDTQYF
TRBJ2-7	few	TRBV20-1	CSARIAGGKEQYF
TRBJ1-5	many	TRBV29-1	CSGAESENQPQHF
TRBJ2-5	many	TRBV5-1	CASSPILTRGPAETQYF
TRBJ2-7	many	TRBV12-3/TRBV12-4	CASRGTSGRARYEQYF
TRBJ1-6	few	TRBV28	CASSPDGGFASPLHF
TRBJ2-1	few	TRBV5-1	CASSLEQGPSYNEQFF
TRBJ2-3	NA	TRBV20-1	CSAREGREDTQYF
TRBJ2-3	many	TRBV7-2	CASSLGLAGFTDTQYF
TRBJ2-3	few	TRBV7-3	CASGDRADTQYF
TRBJ1-2	few	TRBV30	CAWSLGEYYGYTF
TRBJ2-3	NA	TRBV2	CASSALRATDTQYF
TRBJ1-1	many	TRBV6-2/TRBV6-3	CASSFSVNTEAFF
TRBJ2-1	NA	TRBV7-2	CASSLKGLAAYNEQFF
TRBJ2-7	NA	TRBV6-2/TRBV6-3	CASSSPSGYEQYF
TRBJ2-3	few	TRBV11-2	CASSLAGGGDTQYF
TRBJ1-5	NA	TRBV6-2/TRBV6-3	CASLDRARGQPQHF
TRBJ1-5	NA	TRBV7-8	CASSEKNQPQHF
TRBJ1-2	few	TRBV28	CASRTGGLYGYTF
TRBJ2-5	NA	TRBV14	CASSQPRAGLAGRETQYF
TRBJ2-2	few	TRBV6-5	CASSYGLAGIIGELFF
TRBJ2-7	NA	TRBV7-9	CASSHSRGLGYEQYF
TRBJ1-4	few	TRBV5-5	CASSPTGQFNEKLFF
TRBJ1-2	many	TRBV20-1	CSAREGQGINYGYTF
TRBJ1-1	few	TRBV6-2/TRBV6-3	CASSRAGRGTEAFF
TRBJ2-6	few	TRBV7-3	CASSLTGREAGANVLTF
TRBJ2-1	NA	TRBV9	CASSARGHNEQFF
TRBJ1-3	NA	TRBV28	CASWTSSPDTIYF